Below, 13 T cell receptor beta chains from the same sample are listed, as sequenced in a study of cytomegalovirus exposure and HLA in healthy donors. The PCR ran on 60 Vbeta and 13 Jbeta primers. TCRdb's table, derived via immunoSEQ multiplex PCR, lists solely in-frame clones and lacks some. The sample records more than 100,000 clones, approximately 70% being singletons. What was sequenced was PBMCs. The receptors here all came from a woman aged 50 to 60 in good health and CMV-seronegative.

The chain has TRBV5-6 and TRBJ1-5; tentatively, D is TRBD1 (5 bases). V lost 2 bases to trimming and J lost 3 bases, with 9 bases between them. The germline CDR1 and CDR2 sequences are SGHDT and YYEEEE. This CDR3 is built from 14 residues. The CDR3 here is CASSFQGINQPQHF. CDR3 sequence (DNA): TGTGCCAGCAGCTTCCAGGGAATCAATCAGCCCCAGCATTTT.

The chain carries TRBV18 and TRBJ1-6; 7 bases are a match to TRBD1. Trimming cost V 3 bases and J 9 bases; bases outside gene matches: 5. Germline V lookup: CDR1 KGHSH, CDR2 LQKENI. This CDR3 spans 14 amino acids. The CDR3 region has the DNA TGTGCCAGCTCACCGGGACAGTACGGTTCACCCCTCCACTTT. Its translation is CASSPGQYGSPLHF.

This clone was observed a few times. The chain uses TRBV11-3 and TRBJ1-2; 8 nucleotides agree with TRBD1. The CDR3 has 14 amino acids. V dropped 5 bases and J dropped 4; count of bases not matched to a gene: 6. Germline V CDR1 and CDR2: SGHNT, YENEEA. This CDR3 reads CASSSDRGAYGYTF. The CDR3 coding sequence is TGTGCCAGCAGCAGCGACAGGGGCGCCTATGGCTACACCTTC.

This clone has only a few counts. CDR3 DNA sequence: TGTGCCAGCAGCTTAGGAGGATGGGACAGCACCTACGAGCAGTACTTC. The encoded protein is CASSLGGWDSTYEQYF. The rearrangement links TRBV7-9 to TRBJ2-7; 7 positions agree with TRBD1. Germline loops: CDR1 SEHNR, CDR2 FQNEAQ (reference sequence). V shed 1 base and J 2 bases; nucleotides not matched to a gene: 8. The CDR3 is 16 residues long.

The chain carries TRBV15 and TRBJ2-2; TRBD2 agrees at 11 bases. Germline-derived CDR1 and CDR2 are LNHNV and YYDKDF (reference sequence). The J segment lost 2 bases and the V segment lost 2 bases, leaving 7 bases of the junction unmatched. This CDR3 region has 18 residues. CDR3 amino acids: CATSRILGLAGNTGELFF. As DNA, the CDR3 is TGTGCCACCAGCAGAATTCTCGGACTAGCGGGCAACACCGGGGAGCTGTTTTTT.

On this clone: Other nucleotide sequences in the sample specify the same CDR3. The V call is TRBV5-1, the J call TRBJ2-7; D perhaps matches TRBD2 (5 bases). Germline values: CDR1 SGHRS, CDR2 YFSETQ. The CDR3 contains 14 residues. Deletions cut 1 base from V and 4 bases from J, with 12 bases between. This chain's CDR3 is CASSLTSGSYEQYF. Here the CDR3 DNA reads TGCGCCAGCAGCTTGACGTCGGGGTCTTACGAGCAGTACTTC.

The chain is built from TRBV6-6 and TRBJ2-5; D unclear. Germline CDR1 MNHNY, CDR2 SVGAGI (reference sequence). The CDR3 is 13 amino acids. V was trimmed by 5 bases and J by 1 base, leaving 8 bases between them. The CDR3 loop is CASSAQAQETQYF. DNA for the CDR3: TGTGCCAGCAGTGCCCAGGCCCAAGAGACCCAGTACTTC.

The genes are TRBV4-3 and TRBJ2-1; D is undetermined. The CDR3 totals 17 residues. Germline V gene sequence: CDR1 LGHNA, CDR2 YSLEER. V lost 0 bases, J lost 1 base, and 13 bases lay in between. The CDR3 coding sequence is TGCGCCAGCAGCCAAGATTCGCCCAGTTTGTCCTACAATGAGCAGTTCTTC. Protein product: CASSQDSPSLSYNEQFF.

The chain is built from TRBV5-4 and TRBJ2-5; 8 bases align to TRBD2. The J segment lost 2 bases and the V segment lost 2 bases, leaving 8 bases of the junction unmatched. Germline CDR1 SGHNT, CDR2 YYREEE (reference sequence). CDR3 length: 16 amino acids. The CDR3 loop reads CASSFGFTSGQETQYF. In DNA, the CDR3 is TGTGCCAGCAGCTTCGGATTTACTAGCGGTCAAGAGACCCAGTACTTC.

The chain combines TRBV5-1 with TRBJ2-6; 7 bases are shared with TRBD1. The CDR3 runs to 17 residues. The J segment lost 2 bases and the V segment lost 5 bases, leaving 10 bases of the junction unmatched. Germline V gives CDR1 SGHRS, CDR2 YFSETQ. CDR3 DNA sequence: TGCGCCAGCAGTCACGGCGACAGGGACCCTGGGGCCAACGTCCTGACTTTC. It yields the protein CASSHGDRDPGANVLTF.

The chain has TRBV7-3 and TRBJ2-3; the D gene is possibly TRBD2 (5 bases). Trimming removed 5 bases from V and 3 bases from J, with 18 bases in between. CDR1 and CDR2 (germline): SGHTA, FQGTGA. This CDR3 spans 16 amino acids. CDR3 amino acids: CASSPGLAPQTDTQYF. The CDR3 bases are TGTGCCAGCAGCCCGGGATTAGCCCCTCAAACAGATACGCAGTATTTT.

V and J are TRBV19 and TRBJ1-2; 12 bases match TRBD1. This CDR3 is built from 16 residues. Germline V lookup: CDR1 LNHDA, CDR2 SQIVND (reference sequence). The V gene end was trimmed by 5 bases and the J gene end by 4 bases; junction bases not matched to a gene: 8. Here the CDR3 reads CASSSAGTGGTYGYTF. CDR3 nucleotides: TGTGCCAGTAGTTCAGCCGGGACAGGGGGCACCTATGGCTACACCTTC.

V is TRBV4-1 and J is TRBJ2-1; the match to TRBD2 covers 12 bases. Germline V gene data show CDR1 as MGHRA and CDR2 as YSYEKL. This CDR3 is 18 amino acids long. V lost 4 bases, J lost 9 bases, and 16 bases stayed unmatched. The CDR3 sequence is CASSPRINLAGGPGEQFF. CDR3 sequence (DNA): TGCGCCAGCAGCCCAAGGATTAACCTAGCGGGAGGGCCGGGTGAGCAGTTCTTC.